The clone carrying this TCR beta chain was seen a few times. V shed 4 bases, J shed 2 bases, and the junction held 14 bases outside the gene matches. Germline-derived CDR1 and CDR2 are WNHNN and SYGVQD (reference sequence). This CDR3 has 17 residues. The entry originates in a study of response to subunit inactivated influenza vaccine. TCRdb processed the RT-PCR reads anew with MiXCR; each CDR3 protein has one entry. The sample includes about 540,000 distinct CDR3 sequences, around 21% of them seen just once. The same data also went into a second study, on T cells expressing NK-cell markers. That paper adds: Beta-chain TCR cDNA was generated via 5'RACE template switching with UMIs. Where several donors were concerned, these clonotypes also led the CD3+CD56-NKG2C+ fraction.

The starting material was CD4+ T cells sorted from PBMCs, obtained roughly 13 days after vaccination. The clonotype originates from a man aged 45-60 years who received an inactivated influenza vaccine. The chain carries TRBV10-1 and TRBJ2-7; 7 nucleotides align to TRBD2. CDR3 bases: TGCGCCAGCAGTGGCCGTACCGGGACTACGAAAACCTACGAGCAGTACTTC. Encoded protein: CASSGRTGTTKTYEQYF.